A single sample gave rise to the 26 T cell receptor beta chains below, sequenced in a study of blood T cell repertoires in COVID-19. Assay: immunoSEQ multiplex PCR; the TCRdb copy retains only in-frame clones and omits some. The table records 100,000 to 150,000 clones, roughly 80% of them present only once. Sequenced material: peripheral blood. The receptors come from a man between 60 and 75 years old with acute or convalescent COVID-19.

This chain links TRBV5-5 with TRBJ1-1; 9 bases match TRBD1. The CDR3 runs to 14 residues. V lost 4 bases and J lost 6; bases outside the gene matches: 7. From germline, CDR1 is SGHKS and CDR2 YYEKEE (reference sequence). The CDR3: CASSPDRGWPEAFF. DNA for the CDR3: TGTGCCAGCAGCCCGGACAGGGGTTGGCCTGAAGCTTTCTTT.

The rearrangement links TRBV4-1 to TRBJ1-5; no firm D call. The CDR3 runs 15 residues. Germline CDR1 and CDR2: MGHRA and YSYEKL. V lost 4 bases and J 6 bases, leaving 16 bases between the germline ends. The CDR3: CASSPSDLALQPQHF. The CDR3, as DNA: TGCGCCAGCAGCCCGTCAGATCTGGCCCTTCAGCCCCAGCATTTT.

The V gene is TRBV6-1, the J gene TRBJ1-2; D is undetermined. The CDR3 contains 15 residues. Trimming removed 2 bases at V and 3 bases at J, with 13 bases between. Germline values: CDR1 MNHNS, CDR2 SASEGT. CDR3 bases: TGTGCCAGCAGTGAATGGTACACAGAAGACTATGGCTACACCTTC. This encodes CASSEWYTEDYGYTF.

The chain joins TRBV29-1 to TRBJ1-2, with TRBD1 matching 9 bases. With 0 bases clipped from V and 5 bases from J, the junction kept 4 bases outside the gene matches. CDR3 size: 14 residues. The V gene's germline CDR1 is SQVTM and CDR2 ANQGSEA. The CDR3 DNA reads as TGCAGCGTTGAAGATGGACAGGGGATATATGGCTACACCTTC. This gives the protein CSVEDGQGIYGYTF.

The J gene is TRBJ2-7, the V gene TRBV18, with 8 bases that match TRBD2. The CDR3 is made up of 14 amino acids. Germline assignment: CDR1 KGHSH and CDR2 LQKENI. The V segment lost 3 bases and the J segment 3 bases; nucleotides outside the gene matches: 4. CDR3 nucleotide sequence: TGTGCCAGCTCACCCGGGACTAGGGACTACGAGCAGTACTTC. It codes for CASSPGTRDYEQYF.

This chain joins TRBV15 and TRBJ1-3, with TRBD1 matching over 8 bases. The trim removed 3 bases at V and 4 bases at J, leaving 5 bases unmatched. Germline CDR1 reads LNHNV; CDR2 reads YYDKDF (reference sequence). This CDR3 is built from 15 residues. The CDR3: CATSSRQGPGNTIYF. The CDR3 region has the DNA TGTGCCACCAGCAGTAGACAGGGGCCGGGAAACACCATATATTTT.

The gene calls are TRBV6-1 and TRBJ1-5; weak D call: TRBD1 (6 bases). Germline V lookup: CDR1 MNHNS, CDR2 SASEGT. The length of the CDR3 is 16 residues. Trimming left V 3 bases short and J 7 bases short, with 19 bases between. The CDR3 reads CASSDVPGGGGQPQHF. The CDR3 DNA sequence: TGTGCCAGCAGTGATGTTCCTGGGGGAGGGGGACAGCCCCAGCATTTT.

This rearrangement joins TRBV27 to TRBJ1-1; TRBD1 aligns across 7 bases. CDR1 is MNHEY, CDR2 SMNVEV, per germline (reference sequence). J gave up 8 bases and V 5 bases, and 8 bases lay outside the gene matches. CDR3 size: 13 residues. The CDR3 is CASSPQGGTEAFF. The CDR3 DNA reads as TGTGCCAGCAGTCCCCAGGGGGGAACCGAAGCTTTCTTT.

This rearrangement joins TRBV5-1 to TRBJ2-1, with 10 bases lining up with TRBD2. The trim removed 4 bases at V and 6 bases at J, leaving 10 bases unmatched. In germline, CDR1 is SGHRS, CDR2 YFSETQ. CDR3 size: 16 residues. The CDR3 is CASSPQLAGGFNEQFF. The CDR3 DNA is TGCGCCAGCAGCCCCCAGTTAGCGGGGGGATTCAATGAGCAGTTCTTC.

This CDR3 is CSVGAGENYGYTF. The CDR3 DNA sequence: TGCAGCGTTGGCGCAGGGGAGAACTATGGCTACACCTTC. The gene calls are TRBV29-1 and TRBJ1-2; D is perhaps TRBD1 (6 bases). This CDR3 is 13 amino acids long. The germline V and J ends were trimmed by 4 bases and 2 bases, with 11 bases remaining between them. The germline gives CDR1 SQVTM, CDR2 ANQGSEA.

In DNA, the CDR3 is TGCGCCAGCAGCTCTGCCCGGACAGGGGGCAACTATGGCTACACCTTC. Protein sequence: CASSSARTGGNYGYTF. The V and J genes are TRBV5-1 and TRBJ1-2; 11 bases are shared with TRBD1. The germline V gene has CDR1 SGHRS and CDR2 YFSETQ. J gave up 2 bases and V 3 bases, and 6 bases lay outside the gene matches. The CDR3 loop spans 16 amino acids.

The rearrangement uses TRBV28 and TRBJ1-2; 8 bases agree with TRBD1. The CDR3 runs 15 residues. Per germline, CDR1 MDHEN and CDR2 SYDVKM. Trimming at V came to 3 bases and at J to 4 bases, leaving 7 bases not matched to a gene. Here the CDR3 DNA reads TGTGCCAGCAGTTTGGGGCAGGGGGCCCCCTATGGCTACACCTTC. Amino acid sequence: CASSLGQGAPYGYTF.

This chain joins TRBV24-1 and TRBJ2-1, with 8 nucleotides matching TRBD1. The J segment lost 8 bases and the V segment lost 4 bases, leaving 9 bases of the junction unmatched. The CDR3 loop spans 15 amino acids. CDR1 is KGHDR, CDR2 SFDVKD, per germline. CDR3 bases: TGTGCCACCAGTGAGCAGGGGGCGCGGTTCGATGAGCAGTTCTTC. This codes for CATSEQGARFDEQFF.

The chain joins TRBV24-1 to TRBJ2-3; no clear D. Germline V CDR1 and CDR2: KGHDR, SFDVKD. Trimming left V 2 bases short and J 2 bases short, with 4 bases between. The CDR3 is 13 amino acids. CDR3: CATSDSITDTQYF. The CDR3 DNA sequence: TGTGCCACCAGTGATTCCATCACAGATACGCAGTATTTT.

The genes are TRBV2 and TRBJ2-7; the D gene is possibly TRBD1 (6 bases). Germline V CDR1 and CDR2: SNHLY, FYNNEI. The CDR3 spans 13 residues. The V and J ends lost 6 bases and 3 bases respectively, with 12 bases between them. The DNA of the CDR3 is TGTGCCAGCAGGCTTGGACAGTACTACGAGCAGTACTTC. Translation gives CASRLGQYYEQYF.

This chain links TRBV5-1 with TRBJ1-5, with D unresolved. This CDR3 contains 16 residues. Trimming cost V 0 bases and J 2 bases, with 12 bases left between them. Germline V gene lookup returns CDR1 SGHRS and CDR2 YFSETQ. The CDR3 DNA sequence: TGCGCCAGCAGCTTGGGGCCAGGCGATGGCAATCAGCCCCAGCATTTT. Its translation is CASSLGPGDGNQPQHF.

The chain couples TRBV7-9 to TRBJ1-1; no clear D gene. Germline CDR1 and CDR2: SEHNR and FQNEAQ (reference sequence). The ends were cut back, 1 base at V and 1 base at J, with 7 bases in the middle. The CDR3 runs 14 residues. CDR3 amino acids: CASSLGQENTEAFF. CDR3 DNA: TGTGCCAGCAGCTTAGGTCAGGAGAACACTGAAGCTTTCTTT. The full variable domain, with the rest looked up from reference TRBV7-9 and TRBJ1-1, is DTGVSQNPRHKITKRGQNVTFRCDPISEHNRLYWYRQTLGQGPEFLTYFQNEAQLEKSRLLSDRFSAERPKGSFSTLEIQRTEQGDSAMYLCASSLGQENTEAFFGQGTRLTVV.

V is TRBV7-9 and J is TRBJ1-3; TRBD1 matches 9 bases. Germline CDR1 is SEHNR and CDR2 is FQNEAQ (reference sequence). The V and J ends lost 6 bases and 2 bases, in that order; junction bases with no gene match: 2. This CDR3 is 14 amino acids long. DNA of the CDR3: TGTGCCAGCAGGGGGACAGGGCCTGGAAACACCATATATTTT. Translating gives CASRGTGPGNTIYF.

The genes are TRBV9 and TRBJ2-3; a possible D gene is TRBD2 (6 bases). Trimming stripped 3 bases from V and 2 bases from J, with 7 bases between. The germline V gene encodes CDR1 SGDLS and CDR2 YYNGEE. The length of the CDR3 is 13 residues. CDR3: CASSERVTDTQYF. The DNA for the CDR3 is TGTGCCAGCAGCGAGCGGGTCACAGATACGCAGTATTTT.

For the CDR3, the DNA is TGTGCCAGCAGCCAAGAAGACAGCTCGAGCTCCTATAATTCACCCCTCCACTTT. This sequence encodes CASSQEDSSSSYNSPLHF. The genes are TRBV4-2 and TRBJ1-6; D might be TRBD1 (5 bases). The CDR3 loop spans 18 amino acids. V was shortened by 0 bases and J by 0 bases, with 12 bases between the two germline ends. Germline CDR1 and CDR2: LGHNA and YNFKEQ.

This clone was observed once. CDR3 residues: CASSPYRVDYEQYF. The CDR3 region has the DNA TGTGCCAGCAGCCCGTACAGGGTGGACTACGAGCAGTACTTC. This rearrangement joins TRBV5-6 to TRBJ2-7; tentatively, D is TRBD1 (6 bases). Per germline, CDR1 SGHDT and CDR2 YYEEEE. V was trimmed by 4 bases and J by 3 bases, leaving 14 bases between them. The CDR3 runs to 14 residues.

This clone was found once. The chain combines TRBV18 with TRBJ1-1; 7 positions match TRBD1. The length of the CDR3 is 13 residues. Germline CDR1 reads KGHSH; CDR2 reads LQKENI. The J segment lost 7 bases and the V segment lost 3 bases, leaving 5 bases of the junction unmatched. The CDR3 is CASSPGTEDEAFF. The CDR3 DNA reads TGTGCCAGCTCACCCGGGACAGAGGATGAAGCTTTCTTT.

This sequence joins TRBV30 and TRBJ2-1; possibly TRBD1 for D (6 bases). This CDR3 contains 14 residues. Germline loops: CDR1 GTSNPN, CDR2 SVGIG (reference sequence). V dropped 0 bases and J dropped 5 bases, with 11 bases sitting between them. CDR3 DNA: TGTGCCTGGAGTGTACGGAGACAGGACAATGAGCAGTTCTTC. The encoded protein is CAWSVRRQDNEQFF. The complete variable domain, with remaining parts taken from reference TRBV30 and TRBJ2-1, reads SQTIHQWPATLVQPVGSPLSLECTVEGTSNPNLYWYRQAAGRGLQLLFYSVGIGQISSEVPQNLSASRPQDRQFILSSKKLLLSDSGFYLCAWSVRRQDNEQFFGPGTRLTVL.

The chain uses TRBV3-1 (or the pseudogene TRBV3-2) and TRBJ1-5; unclear D gene. The germline CDR1 and CDR2 sequences are LGHDT and YNNKEL (reference sequence). With 4 bases removed from V and 2 bases from J, the gap between germline ends came to 15 bases. The CDR3 contains 16 residues. CDR3 nucleotides: TGTGCCAGCAGCCCTACCGGACTGTCGGGCAATCAGCCCCAGCATTTT. Its translation is CASSPTGLSGNQPQHF.

The chain links TRBV14 to TRBJ2-7; TRBD2 matches 9 bases. Losses at the gene ends were 4 bases for V and 1 base for J; bases not matched to a gene: 5. CDR3 length equals 15 residues. Germline V gene lookup returns CDR1 SGHDN and CDR2 FVKESK. The CDR3 sequence is CASSPGTSSSYEQYF. The CDR3 coding sequence is TGTGCCAGCAGCCCAGGGACTAGCAGTTCCTACGAGCAGTACTTC.

The chain combines TRBV5-1 with TRBJ2-3; no reliable D call. Germline V gene lookup returns CDR1 SGHRS and CDR2 YFSETQ. This CDR3 comprises 15 residues. Between the trimmed V and J ends, which lost 4 bases and 2 bases, there was a span of 14 bases. The DNA for the CDR3 is TGCGCCAGCAGCATAACCGGTTCATCCACAGATACGCAGTATTTT. Protein product: CASSITGSSTDTQYF.